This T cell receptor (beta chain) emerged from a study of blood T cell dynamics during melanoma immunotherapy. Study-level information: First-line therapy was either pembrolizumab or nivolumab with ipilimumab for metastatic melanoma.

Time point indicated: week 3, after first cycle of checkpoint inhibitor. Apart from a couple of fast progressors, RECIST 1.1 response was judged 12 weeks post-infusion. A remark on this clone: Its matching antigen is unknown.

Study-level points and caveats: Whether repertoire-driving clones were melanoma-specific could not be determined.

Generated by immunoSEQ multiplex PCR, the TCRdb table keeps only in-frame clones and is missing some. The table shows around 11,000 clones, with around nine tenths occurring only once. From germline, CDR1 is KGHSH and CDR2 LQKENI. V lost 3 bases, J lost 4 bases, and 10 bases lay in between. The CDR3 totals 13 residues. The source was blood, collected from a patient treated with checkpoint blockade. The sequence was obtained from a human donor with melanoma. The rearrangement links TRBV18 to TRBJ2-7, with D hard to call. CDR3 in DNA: TGTGCCAGCTCACCCCCGGGCCCATACGAGCAGTACTTC. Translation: CASSPPGPYEQYF.